Listed below are T cell receptor beta chains from one sample, sequenced in a study of blood T cell repertoires in COVID-19. Here immunoSEQ multiplex PCR was the method, and the copy in TCRdb shows in-frame clones only, minus some. The sample has hundreds of thousands of clones, about 88% seen once. The sequencing sample was made of peripheral blood. The receptor source for this set is a man aged 60-69 years with acute or convalescent COVID-19. The CDR3 runs from the conserved cysteine through the conserved F or W. D genes are given only for firm matches. A row's size may be missing; if present it is once, few, many or a size class.

D: .
J: TRBJ1-3
V: TRBV14
size: .
DNA: TGTGCCAGCAGCCAAGATTGGTGGGGGCGCAGCACCATATATTTT
CDR3: CASSQDWWGRSTIYF

D: TRBD2
J: TRBJ2-1
V: TRBV9
size: once
DNA: TGTGCCAGCAGCGTGCGGGGGGCTTCCTACAATGAGCAGTTCTTC
CDR3: CASSVRGASYNEQFF

D: .
J: TRBJ1-4
V: TRBV3-1/TRBV3-2
size: .
DNA: TGTGCCAGCAGCAAAAAGACGGGGGATGAAAAACTGTTTTTT
CDR3: CASSKKTGDEKLFF

D: TRBD1
J: TRBJ1-2
V: TRBV13
size: .
DNA: TGTGCCAGCAGCCCCATTGGGCAGGGGGCGGGTGGCTACACCTTC
CDR3: CASSPIGQGAGGYTF

D: TRBD1
J: TRBJ2-5
V: TRBV2
size: .
DNA: TGTGCCAGCAGTGAAGAGGAAGGGGGCTGGGAGACCCAGTACTTC
CDR3: CASSEEEGGWETQYF

D: TRBD1
J: TRBJ1-2
V: TRBV2
size: .
DNA: TGTGCCAGCAGTACCCTACAGGGGTTGTATGGCTACACCTTC
CDR3: CASSTLQGLYGYTF

D: TRBD1
J: TRBJ1-4
V: TRBV6-1
size: .
DNA: TGTGCCAGCAGTGGGGGACAGTATGCAACTAATGAAAAACTGTTTTTT
CDR3: CASSGGQYATNEKLFF

D: .
J: TRBJ2-7
V: TRBV5-1
size: .
DNA: TGCGCCAGCAGAAAAACAGGTAGTTACGAGCAGTACTTC
CDR3: CASRKTGSYEQYF

D: TRBD1
J: TRBJ2-7
V: TRBV18
size: .
DNA: TGTGCCAGCTCATCTACCCTGACAGGGGGCATAGAGCAGTACTTC
CDR3: CASSSTLTGGIEQYF

D: .
J: TRBJ2-3
V: TRBV9
size: .
DNA: TGTGCCAGCAGCGAGCCCCGGGGCGGGGGCCTGCAGGATACGCAGTATTTT
CDR3: CASSEPRGGGLQDTQYF

D: TRBD1
J: TRBJ1-6
V: TRBV5-8
size: .
DNA: TGTGCCAGCAGCAAGGACAGGGGTTGGAATTCACCCCTCCACTTT
CDR3: CASSKDRGWNSPLHF

D: TRBD1
J: TRBJ2-7
V: TRBV6-4
size: .
DNA: TGTGCCAGCAGTGACTCCGAAGACAGGGGGCGGTTGAAGCAGTACTTC
CDR3: CASSDSEDRGRLKQYF